This TCR beta chain was sequenced during a study of metastatic and nonmetastatic thyroid tumors. V lost 0 bases, J lost 13 bases, and 13 bases lay in between. This CDR3 contains 13 residues. In germline, CDR1 is SQVTM, CDR2 ANQGSEA. This clone was detected many times. Patients underwent thyroid surgery, and none had received any treatment before it. TCRdb ran MiXCR on the PCR reads. The sample lists 75,000 to 100,000 clones, roughly an eighth seen once, with around 10% in the top ten. The gene calls are TRBV29-1 and TRBJ1-6; D uncertain. The sequence came from a female donor with papillary thyroid cancer or a benign thyroid nodule (not recorded which). Some clones in this sample may be carry-over from other donors' samples. The sample consisted of blood. In DNA form, the CDR3 reads TGCAGCGTTGAAGAAGTAGTCGGAGGGCCCCTCCACTTT. Residues: CSVEEVVGGPLHF.